The rows below give T cell receptor beta chains drawn from one sample of a study of OX40 agonist ivuxolimab in advanced cancers. Sequenced by immunoSEQ multiplex PCR; TCRdb stores in-frame clones only, minus some. This sample yields some 110,000 clones, of which approximately 92% are seen a single time; 0.15% to 0.17% belongs to the top ten. The specimen was CD4+ or CD8+ T cells sorted from blood, collected in a trial of the OX40 agonist ivuxolimab. These TCRs come from an adult with an advanced solid tumor such as melanoma, head and neck, liver or kidney cancer. Each CDR3 is given with its conserved first and last residue. Each record gives: V gene, J gene, CDR3 protein.

V: TRBV7-9
J: TRBJ1-3
CDR3: CASSLVTVSGNTIYF

V: TRBV7-2
J: TRBJ1-4
CDR3: CASSFRDRGPNEKLFF

V: TRBV4-3
J: TRBJ1-2
CDR3: CASSQDIAYGYTF

V: TRBV10-3
J: TRBJ2-3
CDR3: CAIGEGGITDTQYF

V: TRBV6-5
J: TRBJ2-2
CDR3: CASSSRHTGELFF

V: TRBV5-1
J: TRBJ2-7
CDR3: CASSLGGTGVYEQYF

V: TRBV13
J: TRBJ1-6
CDR3: CASSLWQGPNSPLHF

V: TRBV5-4
J: TRBJ2-3
CDR3: CASSFLRLAGGYSTDTQYF

V: TRBV27
J: TRBJ1-6
CDR3: CASRAPRGTGSPLHF

V: TRBV28
J: TRBJ2-7
CDR3: CASSTTSGESYEQYF

V: TRBV5-1
J: TRBJ2-2
CDR3: CASSTGFDTGELFF

V: TRBV2
J: TRBJ1-5
CDR3: CASRGDSNQPQHF

V: TRBV6-6
J: TRBJ2-7
CDR3: CASSRRNSYEQYF

V: TRBV5-5
J: TRBJ2-2
CDR3: CASSYGTGELFF

V: TRBV2
J: TRBJ1-4
CDR3: CASSELGTGWGRLFF

V: TRBV6-1
J: TRBJ1-2
CDR3: CASSDLGINGSYGYTF

V: TRBV11-2
J: TRBJ1-6
CDR3: CASSQTGGNNSPLHF

V: TRBV7-8
J: TRBJ2-5
CDR3: CASSLRLADYRETQYF

V: TRBV9
J: TRBJ1-2
CDR3: CASSVGGVGGRSYGYTF

V: TRBV6-1
J: TRBJ1-5
CDR3: CASSEAGYSNQPQHF

V: TRBV9
J: TRBJ2-2
CDR3: CASSVEGRRTGELFF

V: TRBV6-6
J: TRBJ1-4
CDR3: CASSTTGATNEKLFF

V: TRBV7-2
J: TRBJ1-2
CDR3: CASSNQGQRGGGGYTF

V: TRBV5-1
J: TRBJ2-3
CDR3: CASSSTPPPDTQYF

V: TRBV18
J: TRBJ2-1
CDR3: CASSRGPRGTYNEQFF

V: TRBV21-1
J: TRBJ1-1
CDR3: CASSPPVGCTEAFF

V: TRBV10-3
J: TRBJ1-1
CDR3: CATGHRAASEAFF

V: TRBV4-3
J: TRBJ1-1
CDR3: CASSQESYRTEAFF

V: TRBV18
J: TRBJ2-2
CDR3: CASSPTAAVYRTGELFF

V: TRBV21-1
J: TRBJ2-3
CDR3: CASSKADTQYF

V: TRBV28
J: TRBJ1-5
CDR3: CASSSPVGGSKQPQHF

V: TRBV6-5
J: TRBJ2-5
CDR3: CASSYSPSRNQYF